This T cell receptor beta chain was recovered during a study of response to subunit inactivated influenza vaccine. CDR3 length equals 13 residues. V was clipped by 5 bases and J by 1 base, with 11 bases between them. CDR1 and CDR2 (germline): DFQATT, SNEGSKA (reference sequence). TCRdb reanalysed the RT-PCR reads using MiXCR and keeps one entry per CDR3 protein. The sample lists just under 550,000 distinct CDR3 sequences, around 25% occurring once. In addition, the sample was reused for a study of T cells expressing NK-cell markers. This second study says: Making the TCR beta cDNA relied on 5'RACE template switching with UMIs.

The chain links TRBV20-1 to TRBJ1-1; no clear D gene. The TCR originated in a middle-aged man who received an inactivated influenza vaccine. The sequencing here drew on CD4+ T cells sorted from PBMCs, taken approximately 13 days after vaccination. The chain's CDR3 is CSAAKRKNTEAFF. DNA of the CDR3: TGCAGTGCTGCTAAGAGAAAGAACACTGAAGCTTTCTTT.